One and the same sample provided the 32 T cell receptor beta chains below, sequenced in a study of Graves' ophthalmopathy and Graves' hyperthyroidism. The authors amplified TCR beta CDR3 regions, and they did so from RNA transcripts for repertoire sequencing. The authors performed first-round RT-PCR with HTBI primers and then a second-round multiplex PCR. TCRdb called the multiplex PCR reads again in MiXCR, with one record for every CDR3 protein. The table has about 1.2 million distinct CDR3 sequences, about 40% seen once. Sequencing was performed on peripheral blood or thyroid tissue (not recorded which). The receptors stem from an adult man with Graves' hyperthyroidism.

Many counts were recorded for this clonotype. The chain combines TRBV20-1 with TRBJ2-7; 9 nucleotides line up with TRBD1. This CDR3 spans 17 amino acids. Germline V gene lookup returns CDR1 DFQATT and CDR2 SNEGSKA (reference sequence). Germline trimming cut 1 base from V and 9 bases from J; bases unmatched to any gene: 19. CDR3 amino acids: CSARGPTGGIGTRVQYF. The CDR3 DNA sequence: TGCAGTGCTAGAGGTCCTACAGGGGGCATTGGGACACGGGTGCAGTACTTC.

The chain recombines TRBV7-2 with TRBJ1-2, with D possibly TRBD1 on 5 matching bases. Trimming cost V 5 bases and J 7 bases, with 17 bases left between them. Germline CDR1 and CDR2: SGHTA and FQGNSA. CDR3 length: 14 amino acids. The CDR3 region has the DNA TGTGCCAGCAGCCCCAGCGGGGCTCCGGGTGGCTACACCTTC. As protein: CASSPSGAPGGYTF.

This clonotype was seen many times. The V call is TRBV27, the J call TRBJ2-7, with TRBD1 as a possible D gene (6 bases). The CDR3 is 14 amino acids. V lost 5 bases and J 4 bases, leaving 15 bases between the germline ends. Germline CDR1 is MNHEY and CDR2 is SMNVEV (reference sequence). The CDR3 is CASSLQGHEYEQYF. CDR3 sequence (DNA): TGTGCCAGCAGTCTACAGGGCCACGAGTACGAGCAGTACTTC.

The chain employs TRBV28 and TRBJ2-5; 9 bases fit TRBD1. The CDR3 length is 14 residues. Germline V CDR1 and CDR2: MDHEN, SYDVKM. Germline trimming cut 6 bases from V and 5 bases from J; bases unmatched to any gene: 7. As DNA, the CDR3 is TGTGCCAGCAGCTGGACAGGGGTGAGGGAGACCCAGTACTTC. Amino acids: CASSWTGVRETQYF. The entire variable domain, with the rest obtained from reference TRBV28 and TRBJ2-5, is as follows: DVKVTQSSRYLVKRTGEKVFLECVQDMDHENMFWYRQDPGLGLRLIYFSYDVKMKEKGDIPEGYSVSREKKERFSLILESASTNQTSMYLCASSWTGVRETQYFGPGTRLLVL.

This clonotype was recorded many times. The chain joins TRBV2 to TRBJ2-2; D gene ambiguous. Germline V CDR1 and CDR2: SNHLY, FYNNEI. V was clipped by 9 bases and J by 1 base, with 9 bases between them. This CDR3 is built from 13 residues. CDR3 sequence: CASWTLNTGELFF. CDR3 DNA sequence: TGTGCCAGTTGGACGCTGAACACCGGGGAGCTGTTTTTT.

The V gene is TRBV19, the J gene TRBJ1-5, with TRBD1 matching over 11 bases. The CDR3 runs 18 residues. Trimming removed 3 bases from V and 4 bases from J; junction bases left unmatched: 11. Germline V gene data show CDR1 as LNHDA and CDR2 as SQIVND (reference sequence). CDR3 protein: CASSILRTGGWINQPQHF. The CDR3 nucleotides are TGTGCCAGTAGTATTTTAAGGACAGGGGGCTGGATAAATCAGCCCCAGCATTTT.

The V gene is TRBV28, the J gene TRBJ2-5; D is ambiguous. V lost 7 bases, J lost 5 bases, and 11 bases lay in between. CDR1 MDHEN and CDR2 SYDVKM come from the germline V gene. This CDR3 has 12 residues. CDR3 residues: CASNVGTETQYF. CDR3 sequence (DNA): TGTGCCAGCAACGTTGGAACGGAGACCCAGTACTTC. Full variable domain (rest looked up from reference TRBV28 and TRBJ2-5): DVKVTQSSRYLVKRTGEKVFLECVQDMDHENMFWYRQDPGLGLRLIYFSYDVKMKEKGDIPEGYSVSREKKERFSLILESASTNQTSMYLCASNVGTETQYFGPGTRLLVL.

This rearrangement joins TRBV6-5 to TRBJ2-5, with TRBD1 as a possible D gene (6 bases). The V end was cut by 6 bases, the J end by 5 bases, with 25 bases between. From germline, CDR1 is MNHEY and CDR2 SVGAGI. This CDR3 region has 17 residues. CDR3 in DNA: TGTGCCAGCAGCCCGAGAGTTGGGGGCGCGATCATGGAGACCCAGTACTTC. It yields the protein CASSPRVGGAIMETQYF.

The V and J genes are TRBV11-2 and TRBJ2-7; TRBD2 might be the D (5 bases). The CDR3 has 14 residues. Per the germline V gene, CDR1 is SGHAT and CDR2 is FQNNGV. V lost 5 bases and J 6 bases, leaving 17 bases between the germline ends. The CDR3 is CASSESWGEFEQYF. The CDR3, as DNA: TGTGCCAGCAGCGAAAGCTGGGGAGAATTCGAGCAGTACTTC.

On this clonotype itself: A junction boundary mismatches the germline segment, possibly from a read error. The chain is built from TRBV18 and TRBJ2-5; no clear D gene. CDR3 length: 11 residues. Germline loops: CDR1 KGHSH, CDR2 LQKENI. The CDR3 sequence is CASSQSETQCF. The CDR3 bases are TGTGCCAGCTCACAGTCAGAGACCCAGTGCTTC.

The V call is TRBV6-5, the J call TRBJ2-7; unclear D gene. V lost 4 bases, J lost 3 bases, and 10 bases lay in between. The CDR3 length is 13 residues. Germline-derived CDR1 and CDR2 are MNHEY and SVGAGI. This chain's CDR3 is CASSSTDIYEQYF. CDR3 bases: TGTGCCAGCAGTTCTACAGATATCTACGAGCAGTACTTC.

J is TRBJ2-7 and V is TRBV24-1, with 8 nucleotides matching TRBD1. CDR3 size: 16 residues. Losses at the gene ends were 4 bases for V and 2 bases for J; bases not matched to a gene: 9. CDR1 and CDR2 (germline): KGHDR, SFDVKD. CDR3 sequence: CATSDPGTGRTYEQYF. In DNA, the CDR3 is TGTGCCACCAGTGACCCTGGGACAGGTCGTACCTACGAGCAGTACTTC.

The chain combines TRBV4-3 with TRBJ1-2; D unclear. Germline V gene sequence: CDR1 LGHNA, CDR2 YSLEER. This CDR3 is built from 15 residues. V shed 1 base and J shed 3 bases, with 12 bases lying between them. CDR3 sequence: CASSQAPTEYYGYTF. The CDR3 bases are TGCGCCAGCAGCCAAGCCCCTACAGAGTACTATGGCTACACCTTC.

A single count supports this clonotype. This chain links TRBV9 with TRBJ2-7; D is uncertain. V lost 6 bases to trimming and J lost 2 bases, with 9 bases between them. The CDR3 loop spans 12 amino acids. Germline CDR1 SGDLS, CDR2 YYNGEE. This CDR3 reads CASMKTTYEQYF. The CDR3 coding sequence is TGTGCCAGCATGAAGACAACCTACGAGCAGTACTTC.

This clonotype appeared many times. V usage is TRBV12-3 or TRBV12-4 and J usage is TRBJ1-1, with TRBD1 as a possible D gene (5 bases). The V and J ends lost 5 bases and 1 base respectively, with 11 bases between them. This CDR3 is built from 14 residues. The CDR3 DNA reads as TGTGCCAGCAGTCTACAGGTTTCGAACACTGAAGCTTTCTTT. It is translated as CASSLQVSNTEAFF.

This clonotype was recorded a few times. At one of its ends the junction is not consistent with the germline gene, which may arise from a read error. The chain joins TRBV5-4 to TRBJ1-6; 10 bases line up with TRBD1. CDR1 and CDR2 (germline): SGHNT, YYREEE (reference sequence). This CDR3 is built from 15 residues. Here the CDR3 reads CASSLGGQGSSPPHF. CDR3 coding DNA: TGTGCCAGCAGCTTGGGGGGACAGGGGAGTTCACCCCCCCACTTT.

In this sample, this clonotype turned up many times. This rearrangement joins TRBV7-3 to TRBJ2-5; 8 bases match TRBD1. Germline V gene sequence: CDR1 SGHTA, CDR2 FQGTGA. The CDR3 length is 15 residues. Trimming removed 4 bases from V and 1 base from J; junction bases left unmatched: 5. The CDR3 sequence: CASSSGQVAQETQYF. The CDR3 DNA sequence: TGTGCCAGCAGCTCGGGACAGGTCGCCCAAGAGACCCAGTACTTC.

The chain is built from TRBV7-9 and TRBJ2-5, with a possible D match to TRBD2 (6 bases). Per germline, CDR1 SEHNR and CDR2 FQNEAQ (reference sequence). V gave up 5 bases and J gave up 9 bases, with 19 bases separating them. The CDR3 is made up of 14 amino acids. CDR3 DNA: TGTGCCAGCAGCCGACCAACTAGCCTTGGGGCCCAGTACTTC. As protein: CASSRPTSLGAQYF.

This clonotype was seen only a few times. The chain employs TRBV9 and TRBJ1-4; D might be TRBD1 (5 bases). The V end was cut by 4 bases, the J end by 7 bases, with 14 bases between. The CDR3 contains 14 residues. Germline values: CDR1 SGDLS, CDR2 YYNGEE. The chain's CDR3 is CASSKLGGGEKLFF. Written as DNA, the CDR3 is TGTGCCAGCAGCAAACTGGGGGGGGGTGAAAAACTGTTTTTT.

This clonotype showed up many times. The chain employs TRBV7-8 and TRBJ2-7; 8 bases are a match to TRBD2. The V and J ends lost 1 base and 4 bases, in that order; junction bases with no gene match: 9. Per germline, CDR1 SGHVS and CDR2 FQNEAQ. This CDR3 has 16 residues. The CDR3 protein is CASSLGMASGRYEQYF. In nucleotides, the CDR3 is TGTGCCAGCAGCTTAGGTATGGCTAGCGGGCGTTACGAGCAGTACTTC.

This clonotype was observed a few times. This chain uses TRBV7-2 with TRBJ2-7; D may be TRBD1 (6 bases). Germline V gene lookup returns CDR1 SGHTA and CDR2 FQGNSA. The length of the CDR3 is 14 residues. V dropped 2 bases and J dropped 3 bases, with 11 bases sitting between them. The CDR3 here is CASSLRDTRYEQYF. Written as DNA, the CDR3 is TGTGCCAGCAGCTTAAGGGACACGCGCTACGAGCAGTACTTC.

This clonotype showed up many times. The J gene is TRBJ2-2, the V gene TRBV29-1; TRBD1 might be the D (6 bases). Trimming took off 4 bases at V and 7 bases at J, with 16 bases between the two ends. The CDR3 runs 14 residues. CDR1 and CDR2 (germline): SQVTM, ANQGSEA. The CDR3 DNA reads TGCAGCGTTGCGAGCTACAGGGTTGGCGGGGAGCTGTTTTTT. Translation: CSVASYRVGGELFF.

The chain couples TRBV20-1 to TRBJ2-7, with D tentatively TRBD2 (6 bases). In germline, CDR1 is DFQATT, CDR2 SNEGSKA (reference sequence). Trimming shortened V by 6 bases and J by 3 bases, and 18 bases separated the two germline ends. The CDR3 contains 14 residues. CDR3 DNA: TGCAGTGCAAAGACTAGTTTAGTAATCTACGAGCAGTACTTC. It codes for CSAKTSLVIYEQYF.

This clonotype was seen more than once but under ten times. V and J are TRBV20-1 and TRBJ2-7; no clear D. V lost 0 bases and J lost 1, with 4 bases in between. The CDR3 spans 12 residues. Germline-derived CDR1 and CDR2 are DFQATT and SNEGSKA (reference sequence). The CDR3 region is CSARDRSYEQYF. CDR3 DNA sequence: TGCAGTGCTAGAGACAGATCCTACGAGCAGTACTTC.

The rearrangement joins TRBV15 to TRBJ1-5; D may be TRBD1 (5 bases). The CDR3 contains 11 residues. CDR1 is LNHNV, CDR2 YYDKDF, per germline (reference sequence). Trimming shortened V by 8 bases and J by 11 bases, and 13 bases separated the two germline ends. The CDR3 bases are TGTGCCACCCAGGGAGAAGAGACCCAGCATTTT. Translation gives CATQGEETQHF.

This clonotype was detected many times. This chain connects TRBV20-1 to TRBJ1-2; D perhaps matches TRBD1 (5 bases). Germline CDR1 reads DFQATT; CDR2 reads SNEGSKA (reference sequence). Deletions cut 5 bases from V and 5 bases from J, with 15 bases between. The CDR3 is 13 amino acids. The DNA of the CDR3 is TGCAGTGCTCCATTTCAGGGAGGTTATGGCTACACCTTC. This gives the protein CSAPFQGGYGYTF.

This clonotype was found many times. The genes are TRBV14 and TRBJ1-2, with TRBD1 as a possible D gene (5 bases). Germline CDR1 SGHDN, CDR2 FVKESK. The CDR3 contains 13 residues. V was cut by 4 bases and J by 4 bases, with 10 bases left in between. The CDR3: CASSLGASYGYTF. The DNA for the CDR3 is TGTGCCAGCAGCCTTGGGGCCAGCTATGGCTACACCTTC.

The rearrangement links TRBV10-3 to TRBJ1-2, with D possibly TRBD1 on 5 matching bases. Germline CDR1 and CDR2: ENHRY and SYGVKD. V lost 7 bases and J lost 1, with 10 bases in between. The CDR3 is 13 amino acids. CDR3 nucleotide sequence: TGTGCCATCACCGGGGCAATTAACTATGGCTACACCTTC. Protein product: CAITGAINYGYTF.

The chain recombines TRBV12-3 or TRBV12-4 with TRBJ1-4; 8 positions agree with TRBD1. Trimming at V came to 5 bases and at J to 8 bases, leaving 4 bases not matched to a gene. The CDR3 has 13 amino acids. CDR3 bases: TGTGCCAGCAGTCCCTGGACAGGGGAAAAACTGTTTTTT. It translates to CASSPWTGEKLFF.

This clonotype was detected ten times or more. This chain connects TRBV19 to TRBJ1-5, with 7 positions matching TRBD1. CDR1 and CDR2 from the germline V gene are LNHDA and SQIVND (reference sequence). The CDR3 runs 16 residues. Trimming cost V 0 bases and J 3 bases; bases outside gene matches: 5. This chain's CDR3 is CASSIDRQGYNQPQHF. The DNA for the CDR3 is TGTGCCAGTAGTATAGATCGACAGGGCTACAATCAGCCCCAGCATTTT.

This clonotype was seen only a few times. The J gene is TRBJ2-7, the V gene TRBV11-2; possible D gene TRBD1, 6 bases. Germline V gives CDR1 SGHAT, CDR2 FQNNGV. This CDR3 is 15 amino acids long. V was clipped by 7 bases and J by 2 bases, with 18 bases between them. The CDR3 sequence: CASNYPGAGTYEQYF. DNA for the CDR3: TGTGCCAGCAACTACCCAGGGGCAGGTACCTACGAGCAGTACTTC. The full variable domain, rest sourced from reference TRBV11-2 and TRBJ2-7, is EAGVAQSPRYKIIEKRQSVAFWCNPISGHATLYWYQQILGQGPKLLIQFQNNGVVDDSQLPKDRFSAERLKGVDSTLKIQPAKLEDSAVYLCASNYPGAGTYEQYFGPGTRLTVT.

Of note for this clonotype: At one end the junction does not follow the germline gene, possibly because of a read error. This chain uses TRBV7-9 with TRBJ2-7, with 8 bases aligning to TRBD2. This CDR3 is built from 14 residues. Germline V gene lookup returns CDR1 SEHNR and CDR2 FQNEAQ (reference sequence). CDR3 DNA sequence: TGCGCCAGCAGCTTGGTGGCCGGGAGGGACGAGCAGTACTTC. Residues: CASSLVAGRDEQYF.